This T cell receptor (beta chain) was sequenced in a study of cytomegalovirus exposure and HLA in healthy donors. Study background: A later analysis reported the same platform for the roughly 120 validation repertoires and the 666 first-cohort repertoires. Findings of the study overall: The listing of roughly 160 TCR beta chains classed them as cytomegalovirus-associated. Accounts indicate the classifier identified cytomegalovirus status with strong specificity and sensitivity.

A remark on this clone: The antigen is not known.

The donors were members of the validation cohort comprising roughly 130 subjects, separate from the roughly 650-subject first cohort. V shed 9 bases, J shed 0 bases, and the junction held 1 base outside the gene matches. Germline CDR1 and CDR2: MNHEY and SMNVEV (reference sequence). The CDR3 totals 13 residues. Libraries were prepared by immunoSEQ multiplex PCR; TCRdb keeps only in-frame clonotypes and omits some of them. This table has 200,000 to 250,000 clones, around 78% appearing once. This clonotype was sampled from a woman aged 18-29 years in good health and CMV-seronegative. Sequenced material: PBMCs. The chain has TRBV27 and TRBJ2-3, with 9 bases aligning to TRBD2. CDR3 nucleotides: TGTGCCAGTACTAGCGGGAGCACAGATACGCAGTATTTT. It specifies CASTSGSTDTQYF.